This TCR beta chain was retrieved from a study of CD8 T cells in ankylosing spondylitis. TCRdb re-called the 5' RACE reads with MiXCR, one entry per CDR3 protein. The data show about 130,000 distinct CDR3 sequences, roughly 13% seen once. There are 14 residues in the CDR3. The V gene's germline CDR1 is LNHNV and CDR2 YYDKDF (reference sequence). Between the trimmed V and J ends, which lost 2 bases and 2 bases, there was a span of 9 bases. The receptor was derived from a female donor with ankylosing spondylitis or in good health (not recorded which). The chain is built from TRBV15 and TRBJ1-1; D uncertain. Input material: blood, either unsorted or a sorted T cell fraction (not recorded which). DNA for the CDR3: TGTGCCACCAGCAGATTTTTGGGCAACACTGAAGCTTTCTTT. Amino acid sequence: CATSRFLGNTEAFF.